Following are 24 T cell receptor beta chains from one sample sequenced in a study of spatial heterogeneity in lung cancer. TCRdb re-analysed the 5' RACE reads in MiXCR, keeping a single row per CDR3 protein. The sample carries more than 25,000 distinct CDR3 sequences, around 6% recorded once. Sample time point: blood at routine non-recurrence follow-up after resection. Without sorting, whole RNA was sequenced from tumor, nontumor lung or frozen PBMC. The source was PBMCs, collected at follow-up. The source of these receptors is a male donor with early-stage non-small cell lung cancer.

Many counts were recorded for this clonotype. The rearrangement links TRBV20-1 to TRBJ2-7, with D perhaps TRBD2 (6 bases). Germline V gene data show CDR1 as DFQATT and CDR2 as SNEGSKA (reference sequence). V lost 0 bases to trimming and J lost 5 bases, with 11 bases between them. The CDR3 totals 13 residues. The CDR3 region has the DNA TGCAGTGCTAGAGAGCTGGGGGGTGACGAGCAGTACTTC. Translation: CSARELGGDEQYF.

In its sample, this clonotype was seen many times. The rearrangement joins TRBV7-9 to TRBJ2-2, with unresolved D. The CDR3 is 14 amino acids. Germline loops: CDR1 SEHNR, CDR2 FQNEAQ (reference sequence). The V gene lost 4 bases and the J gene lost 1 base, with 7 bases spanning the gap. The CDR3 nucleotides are TGTGCCAGCAGCTCGGAAGTGAACACCGGGGAGCTGTTTTTT. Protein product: CASSSEVNTGELFF.

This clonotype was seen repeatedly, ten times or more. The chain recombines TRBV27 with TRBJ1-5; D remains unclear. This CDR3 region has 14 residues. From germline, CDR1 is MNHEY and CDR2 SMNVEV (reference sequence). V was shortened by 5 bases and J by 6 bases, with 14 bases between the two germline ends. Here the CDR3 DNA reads TGTGCCAGCAGTCGTCGAGGAAAGGGTCAGCCCCAGCATTTT. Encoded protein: CASSRRGKGQPQHF.

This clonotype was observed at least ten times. CDR3 DNA: TGTGCCAGCAGTCAGGATCCGGGACAGGGAGTCACTGAAGCTTTCTTT. Translating it yields CASSQDPGQGVTEAFF. The chain couples TRBV6-6 to TRBJ1-1; TRBD1 agrees at 9 bases. Looked up from germline, CDR1 is MNHNY and CDR2 is SVGAGI (reference sequence). The CDR3 totals 16 residues. V lost 5 bases and J lost 4; bases outside the gene matches: 11.

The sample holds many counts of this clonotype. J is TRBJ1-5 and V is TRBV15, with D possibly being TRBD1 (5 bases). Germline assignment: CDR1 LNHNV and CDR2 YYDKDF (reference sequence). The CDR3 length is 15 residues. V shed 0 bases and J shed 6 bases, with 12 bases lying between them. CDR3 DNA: TGTGCCACCAGCAGAGAAGCGGGGCCGATTCAGCCCCAGCATTTT. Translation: CATSREAGPIQPQHF.

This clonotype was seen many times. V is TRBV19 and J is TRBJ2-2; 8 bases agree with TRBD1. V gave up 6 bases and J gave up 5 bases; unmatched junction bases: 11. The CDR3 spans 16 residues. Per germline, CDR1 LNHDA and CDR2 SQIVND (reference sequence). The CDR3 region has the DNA TGTGCCAGTAGGACCGGGACAGGATTGGGGACCGGGGAGCTGTTTTTT. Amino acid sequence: CASRTGTGLGTGELFF.

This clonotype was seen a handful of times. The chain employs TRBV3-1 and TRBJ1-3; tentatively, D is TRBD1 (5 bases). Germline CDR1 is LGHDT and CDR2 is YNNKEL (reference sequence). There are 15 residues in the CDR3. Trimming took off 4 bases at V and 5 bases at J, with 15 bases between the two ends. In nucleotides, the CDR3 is TGTGCCAGCAGCCCAGACGCAGGGTGGAGAAACACCATATATTTT. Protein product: CASSPDAGWRNTIYF. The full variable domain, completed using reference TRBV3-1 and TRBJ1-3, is DTAVSQTPKYLVTQMGNDKSIKCEQNLGHDTMYWYKQDSKKFLKIMFSYNNKELIINETVPNRFSPKSPDKAHLNLHINSLELGDSAVYFCASSPDAGWRNTIYFGEGSWLTVV.

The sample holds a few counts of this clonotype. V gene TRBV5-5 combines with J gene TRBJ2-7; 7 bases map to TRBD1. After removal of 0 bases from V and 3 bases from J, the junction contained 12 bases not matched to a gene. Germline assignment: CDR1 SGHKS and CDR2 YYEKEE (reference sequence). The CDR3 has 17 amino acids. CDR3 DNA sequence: TGTGCCAGCAGCTTGGAGACAGGGCCTTCCCTTGTCTACGAGCAGTACTTC. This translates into CASSLETGPSLVYEQYF. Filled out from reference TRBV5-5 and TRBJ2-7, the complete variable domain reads DAGVTQSPTHLIKTRGQQVTLRCSPISGHKSVSWYQQVLGQGPQFIFQYYEKEERGRGNFPDRFSARQFPNYSSELNVNALLLGDSALYLCASSLETGPSLVYEQYFGPGTRLTVT.

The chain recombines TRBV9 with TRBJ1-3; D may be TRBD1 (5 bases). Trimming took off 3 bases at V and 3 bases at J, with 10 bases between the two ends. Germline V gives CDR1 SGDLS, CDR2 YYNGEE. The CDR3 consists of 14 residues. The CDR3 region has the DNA TGTGCCAGCAGCGCGGACAACCTTGGAAACACCATATATTTT. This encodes CASSADNLGNTIYF.

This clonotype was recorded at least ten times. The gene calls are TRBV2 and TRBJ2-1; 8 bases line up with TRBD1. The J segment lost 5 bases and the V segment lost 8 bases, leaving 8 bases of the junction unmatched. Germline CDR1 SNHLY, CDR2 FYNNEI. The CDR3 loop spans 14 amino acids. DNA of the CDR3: TGTGCCAGCGGACGACAGGGGACCAACAATGAGCAGTTCTTC. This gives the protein CASGRQGTNNEQFF.

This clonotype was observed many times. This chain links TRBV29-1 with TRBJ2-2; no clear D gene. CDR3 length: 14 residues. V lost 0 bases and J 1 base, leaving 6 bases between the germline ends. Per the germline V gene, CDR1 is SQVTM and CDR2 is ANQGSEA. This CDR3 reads CSVEETGNTGELFF. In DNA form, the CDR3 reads TGCAGCGTTGAAGAGACGGGGAACACCGGGGAGCTGTTTTTT.

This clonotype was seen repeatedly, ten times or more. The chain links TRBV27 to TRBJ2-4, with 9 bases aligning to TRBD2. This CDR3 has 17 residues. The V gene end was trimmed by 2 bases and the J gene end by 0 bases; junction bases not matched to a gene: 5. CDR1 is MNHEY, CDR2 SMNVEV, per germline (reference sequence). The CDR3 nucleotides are TGTGCCAGCAGTTTAACAGCACTAGCGGGAGCCAAAAACATTCAGTACTTC. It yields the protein CASSLTALAGAKNIQYF.

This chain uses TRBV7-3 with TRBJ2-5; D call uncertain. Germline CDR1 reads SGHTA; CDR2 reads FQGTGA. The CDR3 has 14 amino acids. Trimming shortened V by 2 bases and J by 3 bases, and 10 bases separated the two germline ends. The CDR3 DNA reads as TGTGCCAGCAGCTTATCCAGTTTAGAAGAGACCCAGTACTTC. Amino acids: CASSLSSLEETQYF.

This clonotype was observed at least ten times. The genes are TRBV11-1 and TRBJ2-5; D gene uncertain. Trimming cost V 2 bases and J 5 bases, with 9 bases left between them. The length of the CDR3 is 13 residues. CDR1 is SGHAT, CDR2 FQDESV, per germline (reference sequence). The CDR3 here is CASSLPPEETQYF. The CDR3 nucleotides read TGTGCCAGCAGCTTACCCCCGGAGGAGACCCAGTACTTC.

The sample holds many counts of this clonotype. CDR3 sequence (DNA): TGTGCCAGCAGCCCCCAACAGGGGAACTATGGCTACACCTTC. Translation: CASSPQQGNYGYTF. The chain employs TRBV7-8 and TRBJ1-2, with 7 positions matching TRBD1. From germline, CDR1 is SGHVS and CDR2 FQNEAQ. The CDR3 length is 14 residues. The J segment lost 2 bases and the V segment lost 5 bases, leaving 5 bases of the junction unmatched. The full variable domain, completed using reference TRBV7-8 and TRBJ1-2, is GAGVSQSPRYKVAKRGQDVALRCDPISGHVSLFWYQQALGQGPEFLTYFQNEAQLDKSGLPSDRFFAERPEGSVSTLKIQRTQQEDSAVYLCASSPQQGNYGYTFGSGTRLTVV.

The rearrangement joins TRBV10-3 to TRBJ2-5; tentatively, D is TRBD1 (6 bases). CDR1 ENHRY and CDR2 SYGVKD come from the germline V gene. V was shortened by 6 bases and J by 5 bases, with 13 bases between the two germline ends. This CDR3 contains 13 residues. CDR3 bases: TGTGCCATCAGCCAGGGGACGGTGGAGACCCAGTACTTC. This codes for CAISQGTVETQYF.

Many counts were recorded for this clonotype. The CDR3 spells CASSQERGNEQFF. The CDR3 coding sequence is TGCGCCAGCAGCCAAGAGCGTGGGAATGAGCAGTTCTTC. V and J are TRBV4-3 and TRBJ2-1; the D is unclear. The V end lost 0 bases, the J end lost 7 bases, and 7 bases lay between the germline ends. Germline CDR1 LGHNA, CDR2 YSLEER. This CDR3 has 13 residues.

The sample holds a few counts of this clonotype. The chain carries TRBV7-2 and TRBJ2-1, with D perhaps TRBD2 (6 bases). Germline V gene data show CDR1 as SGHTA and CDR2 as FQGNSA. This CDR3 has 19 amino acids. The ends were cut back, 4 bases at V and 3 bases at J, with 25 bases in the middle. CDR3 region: CASSSAGWQEGLIYNEQFF. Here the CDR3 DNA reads TGTGCCAGCAGCTCGGCTGGCTGGCAGGAGGGCCTAATCTACAATGAGCAGTTCTTC.

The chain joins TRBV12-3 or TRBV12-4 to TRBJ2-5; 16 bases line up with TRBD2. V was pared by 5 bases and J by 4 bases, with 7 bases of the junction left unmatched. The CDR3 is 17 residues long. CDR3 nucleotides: TGTGCCAGCAGTGCTAAGGGACTAGCGGGAGGGCCAGAGACCCAGTACTTC. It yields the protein CASSAKGLAGGPETQYF.

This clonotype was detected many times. The CDR3 DNA reads TGTGCCAGCTCAGCCCAGGGGGCGAAAATCTATGGCTACACCTTC. This sequence encodes CASSAQGAKIYGYTF. The chain has TRBV18 and TRBJ1-2, with 8 bases that match TRBD1. The germline V gene has CDR1 KGHSH and CDR2 LQKENI. V was clipped by 5 bases and J by 4 bases; unmatched bases: 9. The CDR3 has 15 residues.

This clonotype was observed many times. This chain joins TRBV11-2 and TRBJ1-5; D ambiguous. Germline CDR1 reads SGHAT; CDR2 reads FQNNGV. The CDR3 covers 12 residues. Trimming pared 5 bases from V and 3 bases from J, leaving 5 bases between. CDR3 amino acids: CASSLNNQPQHF. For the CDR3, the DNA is TGTGCCAGCAGCCTAAACAATCAGCCCCAGCATTTT.

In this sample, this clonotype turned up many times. The CDR3 loop is CASRSRGPINQPQHF. The DNA of the CDR3 is TGTGCCAGCAGATCCAGGGGCCCGATAAATCAGCCCCAGCATTTT. The chain links TRBV5-6 to TRBJ1-5; tentative D call: TRBD1 (6 bases). Per germline, CDR1 SGHDT and CDR2 YYEEEE. CDR3 size: 15 residues. Trimming removed 5 bases from V and 4 bases from J, with 16 bases in between.

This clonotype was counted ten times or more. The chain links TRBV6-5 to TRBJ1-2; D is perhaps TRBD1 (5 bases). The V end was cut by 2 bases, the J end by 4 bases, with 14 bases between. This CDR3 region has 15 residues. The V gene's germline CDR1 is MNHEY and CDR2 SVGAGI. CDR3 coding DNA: TGTGCCAGCAGTTACAGCGGGGCAGCTCCCTATGGCTACACCTTC. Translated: CASSYSGAAPYGYTF.

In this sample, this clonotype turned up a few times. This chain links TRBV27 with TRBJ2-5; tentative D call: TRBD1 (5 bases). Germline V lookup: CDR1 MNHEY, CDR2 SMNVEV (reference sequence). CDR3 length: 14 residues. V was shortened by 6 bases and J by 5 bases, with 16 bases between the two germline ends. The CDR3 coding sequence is TGTGCCAGCAGCTCCCAAAGGGGTTTCGAGACCCAGTACTTC. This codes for CASSSQRGFETQYF.